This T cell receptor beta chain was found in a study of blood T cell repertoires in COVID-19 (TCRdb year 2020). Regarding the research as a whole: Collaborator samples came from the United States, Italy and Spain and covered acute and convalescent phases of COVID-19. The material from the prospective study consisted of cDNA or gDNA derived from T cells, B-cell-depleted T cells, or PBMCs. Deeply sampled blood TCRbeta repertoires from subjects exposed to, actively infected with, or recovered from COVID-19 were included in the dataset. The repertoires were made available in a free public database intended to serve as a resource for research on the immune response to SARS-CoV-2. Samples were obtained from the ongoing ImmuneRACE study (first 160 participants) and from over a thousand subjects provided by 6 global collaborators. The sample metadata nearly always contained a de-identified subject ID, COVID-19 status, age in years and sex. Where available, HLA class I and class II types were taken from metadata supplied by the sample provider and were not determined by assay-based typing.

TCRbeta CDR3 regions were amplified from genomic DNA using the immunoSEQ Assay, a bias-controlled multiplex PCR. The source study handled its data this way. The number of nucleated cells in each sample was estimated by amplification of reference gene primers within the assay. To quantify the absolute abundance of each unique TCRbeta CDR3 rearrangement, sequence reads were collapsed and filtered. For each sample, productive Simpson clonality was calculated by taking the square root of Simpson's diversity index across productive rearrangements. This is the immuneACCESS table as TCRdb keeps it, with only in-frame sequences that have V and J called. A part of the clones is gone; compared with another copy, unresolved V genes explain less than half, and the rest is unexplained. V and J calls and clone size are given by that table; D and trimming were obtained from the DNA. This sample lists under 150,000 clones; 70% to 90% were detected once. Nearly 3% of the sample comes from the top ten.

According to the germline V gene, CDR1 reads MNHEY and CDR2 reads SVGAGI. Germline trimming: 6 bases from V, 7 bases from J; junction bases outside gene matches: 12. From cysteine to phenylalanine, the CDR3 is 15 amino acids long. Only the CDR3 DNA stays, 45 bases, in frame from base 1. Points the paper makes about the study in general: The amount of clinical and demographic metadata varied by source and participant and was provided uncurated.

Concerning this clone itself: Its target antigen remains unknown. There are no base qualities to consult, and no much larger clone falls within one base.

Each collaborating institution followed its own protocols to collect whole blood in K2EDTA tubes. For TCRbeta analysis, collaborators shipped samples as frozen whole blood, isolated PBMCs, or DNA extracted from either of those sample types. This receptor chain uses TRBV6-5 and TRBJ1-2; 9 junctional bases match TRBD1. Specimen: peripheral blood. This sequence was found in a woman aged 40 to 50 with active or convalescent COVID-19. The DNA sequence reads TGTGCCAGCAGGCCCCCCGGGACAGGGAGGTCTGGCTACACCTTC. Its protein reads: CASRPPGTGRSGYTF.